What follows are 11 T cell receptor beta chains derived from one specimen sequenced in a study of cytomegalovirus exposure and HLA in healthy donors. This PCR relied on a set of 60 Vbeta primers and 13 Jbeta primers. Here immunoSEQ multiplex PCR was the method, and the copy in TCRdb shows in-frame clones only, minus some. This table holds some 70,000 clones, roughly 70% found once. Sequences were obtained from PBMCs. The receptors shown here come from a male donor in good health and CMV-seropositive.

The chain combines TRBV6-1 with TRBJ2-2; a possible D gene is TRBD2 (6 bases). Germline V gene data show CDR1 as MNHNS and CDR2 as SASEGT. The V end lost 3 bases, the J end lost 5 bases, and 13 bases lay between the germline ends. The CDR3 contains 15 residues. The CDR3 DNA reads TGTGCCAGCAGTGAGCAACGGGAGTGGACCGGGGAGCTGTTTTTT. This sequence encodes CASSEQREWTGELFF.

As regards this clone: Different DNA sequences within this sample yield the same CDR3. The chain links TRBV27 to TRBJ1-2; 10 nucleotides agree with TRBD1. Per the germline V gene, CDR1 is MNHEY and CDR2 is SMNVEV (reference sequence). The CDR3 contains 15 residues. The junction had 5 bases not matched to a gene; V was cut back by 5 bases and J by 2 bases. This chain's CDR3 is CASSAGQGRNYGYTF. Here the CDR3 DNA reads TGTGCCAGCAGTGCGGGACAGGGGAGGAACTATGGCTACACCTTC.

The chain links TRBV7-6 to TRBJ2-1, with 14 bases lining up with TRBD2. The length of the CDR3 is 14 residues. Germline CDR1 is SGHVS and CDR2 is FNYEAQ. The V segment lost 3 bases and the J segment 13 bases; nucleotides outside the gene matches: 5. CDR3 sequence reads: CASSFSGTSGGQFF. As DNA, the CDR3 is TGTGCCAGCAGCTTCTCCGGGACTAGCGGGGGTCAGTTCTTC.

This sequence joins TRBV9 and TRBJ1-1; TRBD1 matches 8 bases. The ends lost 3 bases at V and 2 bases at J; junction bases unmatched: 3. Germline assignment: CDR1 SGDLS and CDR2 YYNGEE. This CDR3 is 14 amino acids long. CDR3 bases: TGTGCCAGCAGCGCACAGGGGGGCAACACTGAAGCTTTCTTT. Amino acid sequence: CASSAQGGNTEAFF.

The rearrangement uses TRBV19 and TRBJ2-1; 11 positions agree with TRBD2. J gave up 0 bases and V 8 bases, and 6 bases lay outside the gene matches. The CDR3 has 16 residues. Germline loops: CDR1 LNHDA, CDR2 SQIVND (reference sequence). CDR3 DNA: TGTGCCAGTTGGGGGACTAGCGGAGGCTCCTACAATGAGCAGTTCTTC. Amino acid sequence: CASWGTSGGSYNEQFF. Variable domain in full (rest from reference TRBV19 and TRBJ2-1): DGGITQSPKYLFRKEGQNVTLSCEQNLNHDAMYWYRQDPGQGLRLIYYSQIVNDFQKGDIAEGYSVSREKKESFPLTVTSAQKNPTAFYLCASWGTSGGSYNEQFFGPGTRLTVL.

The chain is built from TRBV7-6 and TRBJ1-6, with 7 bases identical to TRBD1. Germline-derived CDR1 and CDR2 are SGHVS and FNYEAQ. The junction had 4 bases not matched to a gene; V was cut back by 5 bases and J by 0 bases. This CDR3 has 16 residues. In DNA form, the CDR3 reads TGTGCCAGCAGCCAGGGACAGAGCTCCTATAATTCACCCCTCCACTTT. This codes for CASSQGQSSYNSPLHF.

The chain couples TRBV27 to TRBJ1-6; 8 bases line up with TRBD1. The V and J ends lost 4 bases and 5 bases, in that order; junction bases with no gene match: 7. In germline, CDR1 is MNHEY, CDR2 SMNVEV (reference sequence). The CDR3 sequence is 16 residues long. For the CDR3, the DNA is TGTGCCAGCAGTTCAACGGACAGGGTCCATAATTCACCCCTCCACTTT. This codes for CASSSTDRVHNSPLHF.

Turning to this clone: Germline is not matched at one junction end, which may reflect a read error. J is TRBJ2-7 and V is TRBV7-9; a possible D gene is TRBD1 (5 bases). The CDR3 has 11 amino acids. Germline V CDR1 and CDR2: SEHNR, FQNEAQ (reference sequence). CDR3 in amino acids: CSSSSTAEQYF. CDR3 bases: TGTTCCAGCAGCTCGACAGCAGAGCAGTACTTC. Looking up the rest from reference TRBV7-9 and TRBJ2-7 gives the full variable domain: DTGVSQNPRHKITKRGQNVTFRCDPISEHNRLYWYRQTLGQGPEFLTYFQNEAQLEKSRLLSDRFSAERPKGSFSTLEIQRTEQGDSAMYLCSSSSTAEQYFGPGTRLTVT.

This clone was found a few times. The chain couples TRBV7-2 to TRBJ2-7; perhaps TRBD1 as D (7 bases). The germline gives CDR1 SGHTA, CDR2 FQGNSA. The CDR3 length is 14 residues. The V end was cut by 3 bases, the J end by 0 bases, with 9 bases between. Here the CDR3 DNA reads TGTGCCAGCAGCTTCAGGGGGGACTCCTACGAGCAGTACTTC. It encodes CASSFRGDSYEQYF.

This rearrangement joins TRBV5-1 to TRBJ2-7, with unresolved D. CDR1 and CDR2 (germline): SGHRS, YFSETQ. V was clipped by 0 bases and J by 4 bases, with 8 bases between them. This CDR3 comprises 13 residues. CDR3 nucleotide sequence: TGCGCCAGCAGCTTGGCCCCAGAATACGAGCAGTACTTC. Protein sequence: CASSLAPEYEQYF.

The chain links TRBV18 to TRBJ1-6, with D perhaps matching TRBD1 (6 bases). Trimming pared 3 bases from V and 10 bases from J, leaving 25 bases between. The germline V gene has CDR1 KGHSH and CDR2 LQKENI. The CDR3 totals 18 residues. The CDR3 sequence is CASSPLTGGLNTGSPLHF. The CDR3 DNA sequence: TGTGCCAGCTCACCTCTGACGGGGGGCCTGAATACCGGCTCACCCCTCCACTTT. Full variable domain (remainder filled in from reference TRBV18 and TRBJ1-6): NAGVMQNPRHLVRRRGQEARLRCSPMKGHSHVYWYRQLPEEGLKFMVYLQKENIIDESGMPKERFSAEFPKEGPSILRIQQVVRGDSAAYFCASSPLTGGLNTGSPLHFGNGTRLTVT.